This T cell receptor beta chain was observed in a study of blood T cell repertoires in COVID-19. Study in general: Samples taken during acute and convalescent COVID-19 were collected in the United States, Italy and Spain. The analysed material was cDNA or gDNA that came from T cells, B-cell-depleted T cells, or PBMCs.

The ends lost 10 bases at V and 5 bases at J; junction bases unmatched: 10. CDR1 and CDR2 (germline): WSHSY, SAAADI. The CDR3 has 14 amino acids. In the source study's methods: How many nucleated cells were present was estimated from reference gene primer amplification. Clones were read by immunoSEQ multiplex PCR, and TCRdb kept only the in-frame ones, dropping some. That table supplies the V and J calls and clone size; D and trimming were determined from the DNA. Of about 46,000 clones in the sample, around 83% are singletons; the top ten hold roughly 6.2%. The sequence was collected from an elderly woman with acute or convalescent COVID-19. The sequenced sample was peripheral blood. V is TRBV10-2 and J is TRBJ2-1, with TRBD2 matching over 8 bases. CDR3 DNA sequence: TGCGCCACCGAGAAGCGGGGGACGGACAATGAGCAGTTCTTC. The encoded protein is CATEKRGTDNEQFF.